Listed here is a single TCR beta chain. Those enrolled, adults aged 18 to 89 years, came from fewer than 25 US areas. Cohort 3 donors counted as recovered after two negative PCRs, clearance, or resolved symptoms. V trimming: 8 bases; J trimming: 7 bases; junction bases outside the gene matches: 7. The CDR3 runs 13 residues. These data come from a study of blood T cell repertoires in COVID-19. Study-level background: Italy, Spain and the United States were the sources of the convalescent and acute COVID-19 samples.

Original analysis: Estimation of nucleated cell counts relied on the amplification of reference gene primers. Only in-frame clones appear in the TCRdb table, and some are missing; sequencing was by immunoSEQ multiplex PCR. D and trimming were read from the DNA, whereas the V and J calls and clone size are those reported in that table. The profile shows about 380,000 clones, over 75% of them singletons. The chain has TRBV12-3 or TRBV12-4 and TRBJ2-1; 8 nucleotides agree with TRBD2. The sequencing input was PBMCs or T cells enriched from blood (not recorded which). This receptor was taken from a woman in her 30s who had recovered from COVID-19. CDR3 protein: CASGTRLPNEQFF. The CDR3 region has the DNA TGTGCCAGCGGGACTAGACTACCTAATGAGCAGTTCTTC.